One and the same sample provided the 12 T cell receptor beta chains below, sequenced in a study of cytomegalovirus exposure and HLA in healthy donors. PCR employed 60 Vbeta and 13 Jbeta primers. Method: immunoSEQ multiplex PCR; TCRdb's copy keeps in-frame clones and lacks some. The sample yields some 120,000 clones, approximately 80% seen once. The sequenced material came from PBMCs. The receptors come from a man aged 18 to 35 in good health and CMV-seronegative.

The chain carries TRBV9 and TRBJ2-1, with D possibly being TRBD2 (6 bases). The CDR3 spans 16 residues. Trimming stripped 3 bases from V and 0 bases from J, with 13 bases between. Per germline, CDR1 SGDLS and CDR2 YYNGEE. CDR3 protein: CASSATLASSYNEQFF. The DNA for the CDR3 is TGTGCCAGCAGCGCCACACTAGCAAGCTCCTACAATGAGCAGTTCTTC.

This clone has only one observation. The chain combines TRBV7-9 with TRBJ2-2; D remains unclear. Trimming removed 5 bases at V and 6 bases at J, with 16 bases between. CDR1 is SEHNR and CDR2 is FQNEAQ in the germline V gene (reference sequence). CDR3 length: 15 amino acids. The DNA of the CDR3 is TGTGCCAGCAGCCCCCGACGCACCCAGGCCGGGGAGCTGTTTTTT. Translation gives CASSPRRTQAGELFF.

The V and J genes are TRBV4-2 and TRBJ2-7; no clear D. V lost 1 base and J 12 bases, leaving 10 bases between the germline ends. The CDR3 contains 11 residues. The germline V gene encodes CDR1 LGHNA and CDR2 YNFKEQ. The CDR3 sequence is CASSQGRLRYF. The DNA for the CDR3 is TGTGCCAGCAGCCAAGGGAGATTGCGGTACTTC.

The rearrangement links TRBV18 to TRBJ2-7; 9 bases agree with TRBD1. The CDR3 loop spans 13 amino acids. CDR1 and CDR2 from the germline V gene are KGHSH and LQKENI. The J segment lost 8 bases and the V segment lost 5 bases, leaving 7 bases of the junction unmatched. As DNA, the CDR3 is TGTGCCAGCTCAGAACTACAGGGGGCCCAGCAGTACGTC. It is translated as CASSELQGAQQYV.

This clone was recorded a few times. This chain joins TRBV7-9 and TRBJ1-3; possibly TRBD1 for D (6 bases). There are 15 residues in the CDR3. The ends were cut back, 2 bases at V and 4 bases at J, with 12 bases in the middle. Germline V gives CDR1 SEHNR, CDR2 FQNEAQ (reference sequence). CDR3 DNA sequence: TGTGCCAGCAGCTTACAGGTGGGACAAGGAAACACCATATATTTT. Protein product: CASSLQVGQGNTIYF.

This clone was seen only a few times. The gene calls are TRBV6-5 and TRBJ2-7; TRBD2 is a possible D gene (5 bases). Trimming left V 5 bases short and J 0 bases short, with 11 bases between. CDR3 length: 14 residues. Germline loops: CDR1 MNHEY, CDR2 SVGAGI. CDR3 DNA: TGTGCCAGCAGTAGGTCGGGAAGCTCCTACGAGCAGTACGTC. Protein sequence: CASSRSGSSYEQYV.

The chain uses TRBV5-1 and TRBJ2-7, with D possibly being TRBD1 (5 bases). This CDR3 is 11 amino acids long. The germline V and J ends were trimmed by 6 bases and 5 bases, with 9 bases remaining between them. Germline V gene sequence: CDR1 SGHRS, CDR2 YFSETQ. The CDR3 coding sequence is TGCGCCAGCAACCAGGGCCACGAGCAGTACTTC. Translating it yields CASNQGHEQYF.

The sample holds one count of this clone. The J gene is TRBJ2-1, the V gene TRBV4-3; 7 bases align to TRBD2. Germline CDR1 LGHNA, CDR2 YSLEER. Trimming at V came to 0 bases and at J to 7 bases, leaving 12 bases not matched to a gene. CDR3 length: 17 residues. CDR3 DNA: TGCGCCAGCAGCCAAGATCGAAGGCGGGAGTTTATGAATGAGCAGTTCTTC. Protein sequence: CASSQDRRREFMNEQFF.

This clone appeared once. This chain links TRBV28 with TRBJ1-2; TRBD1 is a possible D gene (6 bases). There are 17 residues in the CDR3. The V gene's germline CDR1 is MDHEN and CDR2 SYDVKM. The V and J ends lost 3 bases and 3 bases respectively, with 20 bases between them. CDR3: CASSFWDVPRTDYGYTF. The DNA for the CDR3 is TGTGCCAGCAGTTTTTGGGATGTCCCTCGGACAGACTATGGCTACACCTTC.

This rearrangement joins TRBV7-9 to TRBJ2-5; D gene ambiguous. V lost 3 bases and J 7 bases, leaving 6 bases between the germline ends. Per the germline V gene, CDR1 is SEHNR and CDR2 is FQNEAQ (reference sequence). The CDR3 length is 11 residues. CDR3 bases: TGTGCCAGCAGCTTTACCGGGACCCAGTACTTC. Encoded protein: CASSFTGTQYF.

The rearrangement joins TRBV7-8 to TRBJ2-1, with 9 nucleotides matching TRBD1. V shed 5 bases and J 4 bases; nucleotides not matched to a gene: 6. There are 15 residues in the CDR3. CDR1 is SGHVS, CDR2 FQNEAQ, per germline. The DNA for the CDR3 is TGTGCCAGCAGCCGCCGGGACAGGGATTACAATGAGCAGTTCTTC. Its protein is CASSRRDRDYNEQFF.

This clone was observed a single time. This chain links TRBV19 with TRBJ2-2, with TRBD1 identical over 7 bases. The V segment lost 3 bases and the J segment 4 bases; nucleotides outside the gene matches: 8. The CDR3 has 16 residues. The germline gives CDR1 LNHDA, CDR2 SQIVND (reference sequence). The DNA of the CDR3 is TGTGCCAGTAGTATTGAAGGACAGGCGCTCACCGGGGAGCTGTTTTTT. This codes for CASSIEGQALTGELFF. Supplemented by reference TRBV19 and TRBJ2-2, the full variable domain reads DGGITQSPKYLFRKEGQNVTLSCEQNLNHDAMYWYRQDPGQGLRLIYYSQIVNDFQKGDIAEGYSVSREKKESFPLTVTSAQKNPTAFYLCASSIEGQALTGELFFGEGSRLTVL.